Listed below are T cell receptor beta chains from one sample, sequenced in a study of T cell changes during pregnancy in multiple sclerosis. Method: immunoSEQ multiplex PCR; TCRdb's copy keeps in-frame clones and lacks some. The repertoire holds more than 40,000 clones, with approximately 91% as singletons. The input for sequencing was CD8+ T cells from peripheral blood mononuclear cells, taken in the third trimester of pregnancy. These receptor sequences come from a female donor with multiple sclerosis, enrolled in a pregnancy study. The CDR3 runs from the conserved cysteine through the conserved F or W. D genes are given only for firm matches. A row's size may be missing; if present it is once, few, many or a size class.

V gene: TRBV28; clone size: -; J gene: TRBJ2-3; D gene: -; CDR3 protein: CASTPGRGGAEVDTQYF; CDR3 DNA: TGTGCCAGCACCCCAGGGAGAGGGGGGGCGGAAGTTGATACGCAGTATTTT
V gene: TRBV28; clone size: once; J gene: TRBJ2-7; D gene: -; CDR3 protein: CASSLWPGDYEQYF; CDR3 DNA: TGTGCCAGCAGTTTATGGCCAGGGGATTACGAGCAGTACTTC
V gene: TRBV28; clone size: -; J gene: TRBJ2-5; D gene: TRBD1; CDR3 protein: CASSLVFLGQGTSWETQYF; CDR3 DNA: TGTGCCAGCAGTTTAGTTTTTTTGGGACAGGGGACCTCCTGGGAGACCCAGTACTTC
V gene: TRBV9; clone size: once; J gene: TRBJ1-1; D gene: -; CDR3 protein: CASSAGGNTEAFF; CDR3 DNA: TGTGCCAGCAGCGCGGGGGGAAACACTGAAGCTTTCTTT
V gene: TRBV25-1; clone size: -; J gene: TRBJ1-1; D gene: TRBD1; CDR3 protein: CASSENRGLTEAFF; CDR3 DNA: TGTGCCAGCAGTGAGAACAGGGGGTTAACTGAAGCTTTCTTT
V gene: TRBV27; clone size: once; J gene: TRBJ2-7; D gene: -; CDR3 protein: CASSPSSYEQYF; CDR3 DNA: TGTGCCAGCAGCCCTAGCAGCTACGAGCAGTACTTC
V gene: TRBV13; clone size: -; J gene: TRBJ1-2; D gene: -; CDR3 protein: CASSLGTTRYGYTF; CDR3 DNA: TGTGCCAGCAGCTTAGGGACAACCCGCTATGGCTACACCTTC
V gene: TRBV30; clone size: -; J gene: TRBJ2-7; D gene: -; CDR3 protein: CAWSDSYEQYF; CDR3 DNA: TGTGCCTGGAGTGACAGCTACGAGCAGTACTTC
V gene: TRBV5-1; clone size: once; J gene: TRBJ2-3; D gene: -; CDR3 protein: CASSLTAPGPDTQYF; CDR3 DNA: TGCGCCAGCAGCTTGACAGCTCCAGGTCCAGATACGCAGTATTTT
V gene: TRBV5-4; clone size: -; J gene: TRBJ1-1; D gene: -; CDR3 protein: CASSLAGVDTEAFF; CDR3 DNA: TGTGCCAGCAGCTTAGCAGGGGTGGACACTGAAGCTTTCTTT
V gene: TRBV28; clone size: -; J gene: TRBJ2-7; D gene: TRBD1; CDR3 protein: CASSLRTGIIYEQYF; CDR3 DNA: TGTGCCAGCAGTTTACGGACAGGGATTATCTACGAGCAGTACTTC
V gene: TRBV4-3; clone size: few; J gene: TRBJ2-5; D gene: TRBD2; CDR3 protein: CASSQDPSGGAWEETQYF; CDR3 DNA: TGCGCCAGCAGCCAAGATCCCAGCGGGGGGGCCTGGGAGGAGACCCAGTACTTC
V gene: TRBV9; clone size: -; J gene: TRBJ2-3; D gene: TRBD2; CDR3 protein: CASSFSGRSTDTQYF; CDR3 DNA: TGTGCCAGCTCCTTTAGCGGGAGAAGCACAGATACGCAGTATTTT
V gene: TRBV4-3; clone size: -; J gene: TRBJ1-2; D gene: -; CDR3 protein: CASGMLEGYGYTF; CDR3 DNA: TGCGCCAGCGGGATGTTGGAGGGCTATGGCTACACCTTC
V gene: TRBV6-4; clone size: many; J gene: TRBJ2-3; D gene: -; CDR3 protein: CASSEGDTDTQYF; CDR3 DNA: TGTGCCAGCAGTGAAGGGGACACAGATACGCAGTATTTT
V gene: TRBV28; clone size: -; J gene: TRBJ2-5; D gene: -; CDR3 protein: CASSSTGLETQYF; CDR3 DNA: TGTGCCAGCAGTTCTACAGGGTTAGAGACCCAGTACTTC
V gene: TRBV28; clone size: once; J gene: TRBJ2-3; D gene: TRBD2; CDR3 protein: CASSIGTSGDTQYF; CDR3 DNA: TGTGCCAGCAGTATAGGGACTAGCGGAGATACGCAGTATTTT
V gene: TRBV19; clone size: -; J gene: TRBJ1-2; D gene: -; CDR3 protein: CASSIAQGREMNYGYTF; CDR3 DNA: TGTGCCAGTAGTATCGCGCAGGGCCGGGAGATGAACTATGGCTACACCTTC
V gene: TRBV4-2; clone size: -; J gene: TRBJ2-1; D gene: -; CDR3 protein: CASSFEGGTYNEQFF; CDR3 DNA: TGTGCCAGCAGCTTCGAGGGCGGGACGTACAATGAGCAGTTCTTC
V gene: TRBV2; clone size: -; J gene: TRBJ1-4; D gene: TRBD1; CDR3 protein: CASSNTGTDNEKLFF; CDR3 DNA: TGTGCCAGCAGTAACACCGGGACAGATAATGAAAAACTGTTTTTT
V gene: TRBV15; clone size: -; J gene: TRBJ1-1; D gene: -; CDR3 protein: CATGRDRHSEAFF; CDR3 DNA: TGTGCCACCGGGCGAGACAGGCATTCTGAAGCTTTCTTT
V gene: TRBV18; clone size: -; J gene: TRBJ2-3; D gene: -; CDR3 protein: CASSPGGDTQYF; CDR3 DNA: TGTGCCAGCTCACCAGGGGGGGATACGCAGTATTTT
V gene: TRBV11-2; clone size: -; J gene: TRBJ2-1; D gene: -; CDR3 protein: CASSLPGGSYNEQFF; CDR3 DNA: TGTGCCAGCAGTCTTCCCGGGGGCTCCTACAATGAGCAGTTCTTC
V gene: TRBV7-6; clone size: once; J gene: TRBJ2-1; D gene: -; CDR3 protein: CASSSPNNEQFF; CDR3 DNA: TGTGCCAGCAGCTCCCCTAACAATGAGCAGTTCTTC
V gene: TRBV19; clone size: once; J gene: TRBJ1-1; D gene: -; CDR3 protein: CASSAGLQNTEAFF; CDR3 DNA: TGTGCCAGTAGTGCCGGACTGCAGAACACTGAAGCTTTCTTT
V gene: TRBV13; clone size: -; J gene: TRBJ2-7; D gene: TRBD2; CDR3 protein: CASSLVGGSSYEQYF; CDR3 DNA: TGTGCCAGCAGCTTAGTGGGGGGGAGCTCCTACGAGCAGTACTTC
V gene: TRBV27; clone size: -; J gene: TRBJ2-7; D gene: -; CDR3 protein: CASSRGFEQYF; CDR3 DNA: TGTGCCAGCAGTCGGGGGTTCGAGCAGTACTTC
V gene: TRBV4-3; clone size: -; J gene: TRBJ2-7; D gene: -; CDR3 protein: CASSLLTGSSYEQYF; CDR3 DNA: TGCGCCAGCAGCCTTCTCACAGGGAGCTCCTACGAGCAGTACTTC
V gene: TRBV7-3; clone size: once; J gene: TRBJ1-1; D gene: -; CDR3 protein: CASSISGGATEAFF; CDR3 DNA: TGTGCCAGCAGTATATCGGGAGGGGCGACTGAAGCTTTCTTT
V gene: TRBV4-3; clone size: -; J gene: TRBJ2-7; D gene: TRBD1; CDR3 protein: CASSHSLSLTGGIYEQYF; CDR3 DNA: TGCGCCAGCAGCCACTCCTTATCGCTGACAGGGGGGATCTACGAGCAGTACTTC
V gene: TRBV5-4; clone size: -; J gene: TRBJ1-3; D gene: -; CDR3 protein: CASSLAGSSGNTIYF; CDR3 DNA: TGTGCCAGCAGCTTGGCGGGAAGCTCTGGAAACACCATATATTTT
V gene: TRBV5-8; clone size: -; J gene: TRBJ1-5; D gene: -; CDR3 protein: CASSLEQGVNQPQHF; CDR3 DNA: TGTGCCAGCAGCTTGGAACAGGGAGTTAATCAGCCCCAGCATTTT
V gene: TRBV27; clone size: -; J gene: TRBJ1-1; D gene: -; CDR3 protein: CASSLDINTEAFF; CDR3 DNA: TGTGCCAGCAGTTTGGACATCAACACTGAAGCTTTCTTT
V gene: TRBV6-1; clone size: -; J gene: TRBJ1-1; D gene: -; CDR3 protein: CASSSTTVQEAFF; CDR3 DNA: TGTGCCAGCAGTTCAACGACAGTCCAAGAAGCTTTCTTT
V gene: TRBV10-3; clone size: -; J gene: TRBJ1-5; D gene: TRBD1; CDR3 protein: CAISEVGQGLQPQHF; CDR3 DNA: TGTGCCATCAGTGAGGTCGGACAGGGGTTGCAGCCCCAGCATTTT
V gene: TRBV27; clone size: -; J gene: TRBJ2-3; D gene: TRBD2; CDR3 protein: CASSTRTSGGGTDTQYF; CDR3 DNA: TGTGCCAGCAGTACCCGTACTAGCGGGGGTGGCACAGATACGCAGTATTTT
V gene: TRBV5-1; clone size: -; J gene: TRBJ2-7; D gene: TRBD1; CDR3 protein: CASSSGTGDLQYF; CDR3 DNA: TGCGCCAGCAGCTCCGGGACAGGGGACCTTCAGTACTTC
V gene: TRBV11-1; clone size: -; J gene: TRBJ1-1; D gene: -; CDR3 protein: CASSLGRGVNTEAFF; CDR3 DNA: TGTGCCAGCAGCTTGGGCAGGGGCGTGAACACTGAAGCTTTCTTT
V gene: TRBV7-9; clone size: -; J gene: TRBJ2-2; D gene: -; CDR3 protein: CASSLVTADNTGELFF; CDR3 DNA: TGTGCCAGCAGCTTAGTGACAGCCGATAACACCGGGGAGCTGTTTTTT
V gene: TRBV29-1; clone size: few; J gene: TRBJ2-7; D gene: -; CDR3 protein: CSVGSGEEGEQYF; CDR3 DNA: TGCAGCGTTGGGTCGGGAGAGGAGGGCGAGCAGTACTTC
V gene: TRBV6-1; clone size: -; J gene: TRBJ2-2; D gene: TRBD1; CDR3 protein: CASRLRGRGTGELFF; CDR3 DNA: TGTGCCAGCAGGTTAAGGGGGCGAGGGACCGGGGAGCTGTTTTTT
V gene: TRBV6-6; clone size: -; J gene: TRBJ1-2; D gene: TRBD1; CDR3 protein: CASSYRGQGDGYTF; CDR3 DNA: TGTGCCAGCAGTTACCGGGGACAGGGCGATGGCTACACCTTC
V gene: TRBV11-2; clone size: -; J gene: TRBJ2-1; D gene: -; CDR3 protein: CASTKFRDSVNNEQFF; CDR3 DNA: TGTGCCAGCACCAAATTCCGGGACTCGGTAAACAATGAGCAGTTCTTC
V gene: TRBV27; clone size: -; J gene: TRBJ2-7; D gene: -; CDR3 protein: CASSLGGAAYEQYF; CDR3 DNA: TGTGCCAGCAGTCTAGGGGGGGCGGCCTACGAGCAGTACTTC
V gene: TRBV5-1; clone size: -; J gene: TRBJ1-4; D gene: -; CDR3 protein: CASSTTRMEEKLFF; CDR3 DNA: TGCGCCAGCAGCACGACCCGGATGGAGGAAAAACTGTTTTTT
V gene: TRBV2; clone size: -; J gene: TRBJ2-6; D gene: TRBD2; CDR3 protein: CASRGLAGYSGANVLTF; CDR3 DNA: TGTGCCAGCAGGGGCCTAGCGGGTTATTCTGGGGCCAACGTCCTGACTTTC
V gene: TRBV7-8; clone size: -; J gene: TRBJ1-6; D gene: TRBD1; CDR3 protein: CASSLWAGGNNSPLHF; CDR3 DNA: TGTGCCAGCAGCTTATGGGCAGGGGGTAATAATTCACCCCTCCACTTT
V gene: TRBV19; clone size: medium-sized; J gene: TRBJ1-5; D gene: -; CDR3 protein: CASTLRGSNQPQHF; CDR3 DNA: TGTGCCAGTACTCTCCGGGGAAGCAATCAGCCCCAGCATTTT
V gene: TRBV6-4; clone size: few; J gene: TRBJ2-3; D gene: TRBD2; CDR3 protein: CASSSGGATDTQYF; CDR3 DNA: TGTGCCAGCAGTAGCGGGGGGGCCACAGATACGCAGTATTTT
V gene: TRBV11-2; clone size: -; J gene: TRBJ2-6; D gene: -; CDR3 protein: CASSSGAGANVLTF; CDR3 DNA: TGTGCCAGCAGCTCAGGGGCTGGGGCCAACGTCCTGACTTTC
V gene: TRBV4-3; clone size: -; J gene: TRBJ2-7; D gene: -; CDR3 protein: CASSQDGQASSYEQYF; CDR3 DNA: TGCGCCAGCAGCCAAGATGGCCAGGCAAGCTCCTACGAGCAGTACTTC
V gene: TRBV7-6; clone size: -; J gene: TRBJ2-5; D gene: TRBD2; CDR3 protein: CASSFSSGGAGETQYF; CDR3 DNA: TGTGCCAGCAGCTTCTCTAGCGGGGGGGCCGGAGAGACCCAGTACTTC
V gene: TRBV19; clone size: -; J gene: TRBJ2-2; D gene: -; CDR3 protein: CASLQGWSGELFF; CDR3 DNA: TGTGCCAGCCTCCAGGGGTGGTCCGGGGAGCTGTTTTTT
V gene: TRBV19; clone size: -; J gene: TRBJ1-1; D gene: TRBD1; CDR3 protein: CASSIDQIKLGQGFMNTEAFF; CDR3 DNA: TGTGCCAGTAGTATAGACCAGATAAAACTGGGACAGGGGTTTATGAACACTGAAGCTTTCTTT
V gene: TRBV7-9; clone size: -; J gene: TRBJ2-3; D gene: TRBD1; CDR3 protein: CASSDVTGVDTQYF; CDR3 DNA: TGTGCCAGCAGCGACGTAACAGGGGTTGATACGCAGTATTTT
V gene: TRBV7-8; clone size: -; J gene: TRBJ1-3; D gene: -; CDR3 protein: CASSLAESSGNTIYF; CDR3 DNA: TGTGCCAGCAGTCTAGCTGAGAGCTCTGGAAACACCATATATTTT
V gene: TRBV19; clone size: -; J gene: TRBJ1-1; D gene: -; CDR3 protein: CASSIGGGWTEAFF; CDR3 DNA: TGTGCCAGTAGTATTGGGGGGGGATGGACTGAAGCTTTCTTT